The rows below give T cell receptor beta chains drawn from one sample of a study of CD8 T cells in Susac syndrome. Via MiXCR, TCRdb re-called the immunoSEQ multiplex PCR reads, giving one row per CDR3 protein. This sample has about 300,000 distinct CDR3 sequences, with roughly 85% found just once. Sequenced material: CD8+ T cells from PBMCs. These receptors were obtained from a human donor with multiple sclerosis. The CDR3 runs from the conserved cysteine through the conserved F or W. The D gene is left open where the match is weak. Some rows have no size entry. The others give once, few or many, or a class for an expanded clone.

size: .
D: .
J: TRBJ2-6
V: TRBV19
CDR3: CASSIFGTARTGANVLTF
DNA: TGTGCCAGTAGTATTTTCGGGACGGCGAGGACTGGGGCCAACGTCCTGACTTTC

size: once
D: .
J: TRBJ1-2
V: TRBV25-1
CDR3: CASSEYNSGPLYGYTF
DNA: TGTGCCAGCAGTGAATACAACAGCGGCCCCCTCTATGGCTACACCTTC

size: once
D: .
J: TRBJ2-7
V: TRBV9
CDR3: CASSGDGASYEQYF
DNA: TGTGCCAGCAGCGGCGACGGAGCCTCCTACGAGCAGTACTTC

size: .
D: TRBD2
J: TRBJ2-1
V: TRBV11-1
CDR3: CASSHSSGRASYNEQFF
DNA: TGTGCCAGCAGCCACTCTAGCGGGAGGGCGAGCTACAATGAGCAGTTCTTC

size: once
D: .
J: TRBJ1-1
V: TRBV5-8
CDR3: CASSPPNMGVNTEAFF
DNA: TGTGCCAGCAGCCCCCCTAATATGGGAGTGAACACTGAAGCTTTCTTT

size: .
D: TRBD1
J: TRBJ2-7
V: TRBV3-1
CDR3: CASSQAMDRANEQYF
DNA: TGTGCCAGCAGCCAAGCTATGGACAGGGCGAACGAGCAGTACTTC

size: few
D: .
J: TRBJ2-7
V: TRBV27
CDR3: CASSLGTGEQYF
DNA: TGTGCCAGCAGTCTCGGGACGGGGGAGCAGTACTTC

size: .
D: TRBD1
J: TRBJ2-1
V: TRBV7-9
CDR3: CASSSGTGSINEQFF
DNA: TGTGCCAGCAGCTCTGGGACAGGTTCTATTAATGAGCAGTTCTTC

size: few
D: .
J: TRBJ1-2
V: TRBV11-2
CDR3: CASSLVVGLSNYGYTF
DNA: TGTGCCAGCAGCTTAGTGGTTGGGCTATCGAACTATGGCTACACCTTC

size: once
D: .
J: TRBJ1-5
V: TRBV7-8
CDR3: CASSPLHPSSYSNQPQHF
DNA: TGTGCCAGCAGCCCACTACACCCGTCCAGCTATAGCAATCAGCCCCAGCATTTT

size: once
D: .
J: TRBJ2-2
V: TRBV4-3
CDR3: CASSNTETGELFF
DNA: TGCGCCAGCAGTAATACAGAGACCGGGGAGCTGTTTTTT

size: .
D: .
J: TRBJ2-7
V: TRBV2
CDR3: CASNFGGSEQYF
DNA: TGTGCCAGCAATTTTGGGGGTTCCGAGCAGTACTTC

size: .
D: TRBD2
J: TRBJ2-1
V: TRBV4-3
CDR3: CASSQETSGFYNEQFF
DNA: TGCGCCAGCAGCCAAGAGACTAGCGGGTTCTACAATGAGCAGTTCTTC

size: .
D: .
J: TRBJ2-6
V: TRBV4-3
CDR3: CASSQDLTGRGSGANVLTF
DNA: TGCGCCAGCAGCCAAGATCTAACAGGACGTGGCTCTGGGGCCAACGTCCTGACTTTC

size: few
D: TRBD1
J: TRBJ2-2
V: TRBV4-1
CDR3: CASSRTGVNTGELFF
DNA: TGCGCCAGCAGCCGCACAGGGGTCAACACCGGGGAGCTGTTTTTT

size: .
D: .
J: TRBJ1-5
V: TRBV21-1
CDR3: CASSKAADGVDQPQHF
DNA: TGTGCCAGCAGCAAAGCGGCCGACGGGGTGGACCAGCCCCAGCATTTT